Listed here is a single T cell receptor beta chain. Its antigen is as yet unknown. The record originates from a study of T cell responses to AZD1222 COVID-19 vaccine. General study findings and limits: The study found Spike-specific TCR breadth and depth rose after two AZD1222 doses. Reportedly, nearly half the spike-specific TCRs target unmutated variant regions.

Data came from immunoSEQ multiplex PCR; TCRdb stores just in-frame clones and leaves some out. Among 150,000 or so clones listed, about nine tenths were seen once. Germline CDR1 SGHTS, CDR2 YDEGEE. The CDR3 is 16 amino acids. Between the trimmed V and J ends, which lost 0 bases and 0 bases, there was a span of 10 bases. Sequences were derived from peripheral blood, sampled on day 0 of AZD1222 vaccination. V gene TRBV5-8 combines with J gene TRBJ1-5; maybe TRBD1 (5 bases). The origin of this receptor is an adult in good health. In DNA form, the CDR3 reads TGTGCCAGCAGCTTGGGAGGTCAGGGTAGCAATCAGCCCCAGCATTTT. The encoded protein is CASSLGGQGSNQPQHF.